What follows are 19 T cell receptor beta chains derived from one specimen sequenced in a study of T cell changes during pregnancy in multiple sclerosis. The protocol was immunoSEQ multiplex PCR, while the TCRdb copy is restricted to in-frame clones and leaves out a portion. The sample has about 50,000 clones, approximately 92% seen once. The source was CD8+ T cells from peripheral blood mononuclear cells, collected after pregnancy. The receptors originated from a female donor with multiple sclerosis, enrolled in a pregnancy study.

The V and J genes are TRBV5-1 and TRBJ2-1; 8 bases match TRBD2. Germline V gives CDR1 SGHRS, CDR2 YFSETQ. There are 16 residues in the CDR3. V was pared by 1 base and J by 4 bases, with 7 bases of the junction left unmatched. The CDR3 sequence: CASSLLVAGQYNEQFF. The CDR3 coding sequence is TGCGCCAGCAGCTTGCTCGTAGCGGGACAATACAATGAGCAGTTCTTC.

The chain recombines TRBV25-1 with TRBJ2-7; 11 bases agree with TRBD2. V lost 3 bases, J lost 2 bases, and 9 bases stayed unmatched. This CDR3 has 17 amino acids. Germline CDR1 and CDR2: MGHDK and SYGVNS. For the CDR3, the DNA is TGTGCCAGCAGTGACGGAGGTCTAGCGGGGGGTACCTACGAGCAGTACTTC. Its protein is CASSDGGLAGGTYEQYF.

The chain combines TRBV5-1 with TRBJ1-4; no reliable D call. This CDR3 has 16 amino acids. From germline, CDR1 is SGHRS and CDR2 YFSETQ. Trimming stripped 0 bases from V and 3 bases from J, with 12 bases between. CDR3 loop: CASSLDIAGSNEKLFF. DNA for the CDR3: TGCGCCAGCAGCTTGGACATCGCGGGGTCTAATGAAAAACTGTTTTTT.

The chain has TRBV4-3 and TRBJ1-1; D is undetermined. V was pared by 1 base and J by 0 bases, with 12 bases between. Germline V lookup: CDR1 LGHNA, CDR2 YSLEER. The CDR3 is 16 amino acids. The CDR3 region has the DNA TGCGCCAGCAGCCAAGTGCTACTAGGACTGAACACTGAAGCTTTCTTT. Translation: CASSQVLLGLNTEAFF.

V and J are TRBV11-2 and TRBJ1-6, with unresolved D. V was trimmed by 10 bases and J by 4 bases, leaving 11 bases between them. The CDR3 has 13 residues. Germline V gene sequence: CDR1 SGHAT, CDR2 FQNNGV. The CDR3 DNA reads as TGTGCCACCCATAGGCGGTATAATTCACCCCTCCACTTT. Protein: CATHRRYNSPLHF.

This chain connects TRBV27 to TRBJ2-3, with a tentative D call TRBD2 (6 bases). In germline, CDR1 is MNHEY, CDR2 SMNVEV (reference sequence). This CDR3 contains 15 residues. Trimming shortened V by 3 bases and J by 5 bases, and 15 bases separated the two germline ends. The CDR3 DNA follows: TGTGCCAGCAGTTTTCTGGGGGGTTCGGGAGATACGCAGTATTTT. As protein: CASSFLGGSGDTQYF.

The CDR3 DNA follows: TGTGCCAGCAGTTTAGCCAGGGCCCCAGATACGCAGTATTTT. Protein: CASSLARAPDTQYF. The V call is TRBV27, the J call TRBJ2-3; TRBD1 might be the D (5 bases). V was trimmed by 2 bases and J by 4 bases, leaving 10 bases between them. Germline loops: CDR1 MNHEY, CDR2 SMNVEV (reference sequence). CDR3 length: 14 amino acids.

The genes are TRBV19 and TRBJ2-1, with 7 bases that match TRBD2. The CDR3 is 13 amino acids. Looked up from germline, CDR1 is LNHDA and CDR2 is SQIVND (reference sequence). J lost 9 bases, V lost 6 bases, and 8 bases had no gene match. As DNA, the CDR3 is TGTGCCAGTAGCTACTCCAGCGGGGCTGAGCAGTTCTTC. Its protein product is CASSYSSGAEQFF.

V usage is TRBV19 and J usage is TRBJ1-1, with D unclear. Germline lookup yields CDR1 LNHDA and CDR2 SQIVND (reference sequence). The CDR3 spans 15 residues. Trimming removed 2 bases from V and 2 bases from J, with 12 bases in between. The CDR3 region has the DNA TGTGCCAGTAGTATAAAGGCACAGATAAACACTGAAGCTTTCTTT. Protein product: CASSIKAQINTEAFF. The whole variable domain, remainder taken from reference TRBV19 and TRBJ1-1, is DGGITQSPKYLFRKEGQNVTLSCEQNLNHDAMYWYRQDPGQGLRLIYYSQIVNDFQKGDIAEGYSVSREKKESFPLTVTSAQKNPTAFYLCASSIKAQINTEAFFGQGTRLTVV.

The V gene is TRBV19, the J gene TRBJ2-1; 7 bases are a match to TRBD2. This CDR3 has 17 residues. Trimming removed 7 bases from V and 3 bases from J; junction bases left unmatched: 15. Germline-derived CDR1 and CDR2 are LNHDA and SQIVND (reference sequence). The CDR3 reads CASTGLGRPGGYNEQFF. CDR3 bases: TGTGCCAGTACCGGCCTGGGACGGCCGGGAGGCTACAATGAGCAGTTCTTC.

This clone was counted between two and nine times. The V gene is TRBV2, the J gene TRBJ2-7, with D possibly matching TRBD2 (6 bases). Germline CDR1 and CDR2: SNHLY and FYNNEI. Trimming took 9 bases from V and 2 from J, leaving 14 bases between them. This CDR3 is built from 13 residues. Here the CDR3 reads CASKGGTTYEQYF. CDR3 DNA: TGTGCCAGTAAGGGAGGCACCACCTACGAGCAGTACTTC.

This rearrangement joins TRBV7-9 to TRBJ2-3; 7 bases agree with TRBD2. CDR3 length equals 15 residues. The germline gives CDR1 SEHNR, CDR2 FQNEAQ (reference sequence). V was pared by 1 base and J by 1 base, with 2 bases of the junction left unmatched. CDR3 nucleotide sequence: TGTGCCAGCAGCTTAGGTGGGAGGGGCACAGATACGCAGTATTTT. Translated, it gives CASSLGGRGTDTQYF.

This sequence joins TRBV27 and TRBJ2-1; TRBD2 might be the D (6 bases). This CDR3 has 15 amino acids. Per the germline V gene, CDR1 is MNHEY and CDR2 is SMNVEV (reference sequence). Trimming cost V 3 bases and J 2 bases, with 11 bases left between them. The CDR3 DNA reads TGTGCCAGCAGTTTGGAGGGAGGCACCTACAATGAGCAGTTCTTC. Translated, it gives CASSLEGGTYNEQFF.

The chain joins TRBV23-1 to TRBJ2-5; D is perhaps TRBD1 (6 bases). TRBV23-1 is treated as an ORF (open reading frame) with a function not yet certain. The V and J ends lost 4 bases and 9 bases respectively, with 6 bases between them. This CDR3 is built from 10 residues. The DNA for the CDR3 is TGCGCCAGCAGTCCAGGGGCCCAGTACTTC. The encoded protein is CASSPGAQYF.

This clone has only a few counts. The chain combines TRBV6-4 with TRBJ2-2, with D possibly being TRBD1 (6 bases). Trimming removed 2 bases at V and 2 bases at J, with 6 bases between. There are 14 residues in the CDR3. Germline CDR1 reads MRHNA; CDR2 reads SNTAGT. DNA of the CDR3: TGTGCCAGCAGTGACGGGACAAACACCGGGGAGCTGTTTTTT. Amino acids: CASSDGTNTGELFF.

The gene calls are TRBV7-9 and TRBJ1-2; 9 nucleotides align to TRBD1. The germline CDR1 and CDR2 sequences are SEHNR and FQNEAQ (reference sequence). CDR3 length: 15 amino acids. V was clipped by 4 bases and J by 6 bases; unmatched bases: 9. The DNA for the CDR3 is TGTGCCAGCAGCTCAACCTTCCGGGACAGGGATGGCTACACCTTC. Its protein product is CASSSTFRDRDGYTF.

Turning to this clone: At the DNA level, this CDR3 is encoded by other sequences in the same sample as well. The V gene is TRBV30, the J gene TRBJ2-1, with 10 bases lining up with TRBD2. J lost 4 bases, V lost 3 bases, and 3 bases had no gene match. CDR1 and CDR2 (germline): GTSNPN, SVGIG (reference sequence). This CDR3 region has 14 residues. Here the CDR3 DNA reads TGTGCCTGGAGGACTAGCGGGTCTTACAATGAGCAGTTCTTC. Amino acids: CAWRTSGSYNEQFF.

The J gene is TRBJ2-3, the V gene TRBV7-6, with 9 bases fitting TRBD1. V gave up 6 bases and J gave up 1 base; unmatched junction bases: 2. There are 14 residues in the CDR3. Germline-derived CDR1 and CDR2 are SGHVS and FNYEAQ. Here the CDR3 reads CASRNRGRTDTQYF. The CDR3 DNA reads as TGTGCCAGCAGAAACAGGGGGCGCACAGATACGCAGTATTTT.

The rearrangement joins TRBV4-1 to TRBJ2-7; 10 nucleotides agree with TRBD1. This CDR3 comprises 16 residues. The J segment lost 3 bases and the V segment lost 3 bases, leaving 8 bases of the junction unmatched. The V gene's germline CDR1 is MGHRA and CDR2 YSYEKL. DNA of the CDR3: TGCGCCAGCAGCCAGGACCACGGGGACAGGGGCTACGAGCAGTACTTC. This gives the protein CASSQDHGDRGYEQYF.